This TCR beta chain was sequenced for a study of T cell responses to AZD1222 COVID-19 vaccine. Worth noting for this clone: The antigen remains unidentified.

Findings of the study overall: Only a handful of AZD1222 recipients were seropositive at baseline.

V dropped 1 base and J dropped 0 bases, with 6 bases sitting between them. The germline gives CDR1 SGHAT, CDR2 FQNNGV. The CDR3 extends over 14 amino acids. Measured with immunoSEQ multiplex PCR; TCRdb has only the in-frame clones, and not every one. The repertoire holds about 170,000 clones, approximately 90% seen once, with more than 4% in the top ten. The chain recombines TRBV11-2 with TRBJ2-5; no reliable D call. The sequencing used peripheral blood, collected 28 days after the second dose of the MenACWY control vaccine. The sequence was collected from an adult who received the MenACWY meningococcal vaccine as a control. The CDR3 coding sequence is TGTGCCAGCAGCTTAGCGCCACACCAAGAGACCCAGTACTTC. Its protein is CASSLAPHQETQYF.